This T cell receptor (beta chain) was captured in a study of monozygotic twins with inflammatory bowel disease. Findings and limits, study-wide: IBD patients had lower TCRbeta diversity (inverse Simpson) than healthy co-twins.

In the case of this clonotype: What it binds is unknown.

CDR3 length: 14 residues. Per germline, CDR1 MNHNY and CDR2 SVGAGI (reference sequence). Through template switching, UMIs that included a 6-nucleotide sample barcode were added. TCRdb reprocessed the 5' RACE reads, with one entry per CDR3 protein and no DNA. This sample's clone table lists roughly 150,000 distinct CDR3 sequences. This TCR derives from a human donor with ulcerative colitis or Crohn's disease, or a healthy co-twin of an affected twin (not recorded which). The specimen was blood. V usage is TRBV6-6 and J usage is TRBJ1-4; TCRdb gives TRBD1 as the D gene, but with no DNA this cannot be confirmed. The CDR3 is CASSWDGRGEKLFF.